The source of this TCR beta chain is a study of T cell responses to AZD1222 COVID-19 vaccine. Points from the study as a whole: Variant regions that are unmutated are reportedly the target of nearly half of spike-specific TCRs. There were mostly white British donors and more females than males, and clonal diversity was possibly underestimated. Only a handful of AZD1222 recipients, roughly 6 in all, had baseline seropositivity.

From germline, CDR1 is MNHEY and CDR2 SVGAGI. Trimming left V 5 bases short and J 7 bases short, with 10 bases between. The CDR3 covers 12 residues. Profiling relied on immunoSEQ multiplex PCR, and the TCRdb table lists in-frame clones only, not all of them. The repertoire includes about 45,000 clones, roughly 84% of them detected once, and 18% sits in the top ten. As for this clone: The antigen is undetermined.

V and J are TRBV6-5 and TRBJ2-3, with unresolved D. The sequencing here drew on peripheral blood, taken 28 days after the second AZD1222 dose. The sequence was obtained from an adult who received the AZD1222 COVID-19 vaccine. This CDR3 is CASSPPSNTQYF. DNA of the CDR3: TGTGCCAGCAGTCCCCCAAGTAATACGCAGTATTTT.